This TCR beta chain was recovered during a study of blood T cell repertoires in COVID-19. On the study more broadly: Donors in the United States, Italy and Spain gave samples during acute or convalescent COVID-19.

The CDR3 runs to 18 residues. From germline, CDR1 is SGHDN and CDR2 FVKESK. The ends lost 4 bases at V and 4 bases at J; junction bases unmatched: 13. Produced via immunoSEQ multiplex PCR; TCRdb's table is partial and in-frame only. The sample lists around 220,000 clones; 85% to 95% were seen once. Participants, about 18 to 90 years old, spanned fewer than 25 US areas. Assignment of participants to cohorts was predicated upon participant-reported clinical history. Either two negative PCRs, clearance, or symptom resolution qualified Cohort 3 donors as recovered. The V and J genes are TRBV14 and TRBJ1-6; 7 positions agree with TRBD1. The receptor was isolated from a woman between 18 and 29 years old who had recovered from COVID-19. The sample taken for sequencing was PBMCs or T cells enriched from blood (not recorded which). The CDR3 nucleotides are TGTGCCAGCAGCCGGCAGGGGGTAGGCGGGCTATATAATTCACCCCTCCACTTT. Translated, it gives CASSRQGVGGLYNSPLHF.